This record looks at one T cell receptor (beta chain) sequence and its context. This clonotype occurred a few times. The antigen it recognizes is unknown. There are no base qualities to consult, and no much larger clone falls within one base. The method behind the library was PCR. The sequencer was an Illumina HiSeq 2500. To normalize quantification of the TCRbeta repertoire, the TCR libraries were built with molecular barcoding that relied on unique molecular identifiers. The public reads were run again by TCRdb, first through fastp at Q25 and then through MiXCR, and only productive beta chains were kept. When rows share a CDR3 protein, they turn into one entry using the most common DNA and genes. In all, the sample holds a few hundred thousand distinct CDR3 sequences, and around 16% of those were seen once. The ten largest clones take up roughly 3.3% of the sample. This sample is part of a study of T-cell reconstitution after alpha-beta-depleted transplantation in children (dated by TCRdb to about 2016). In terms of the full investigation: Using TCR repertoire profiling, the study quantitatively followed how T-cell immune reconstitution unfolded in children after TCRalphabeta/CD19-depleted allogeneic hematopoietic cell transplantation.

From the germline V gene (reference sequence), CDR1 is DFQATT and CDR2 is SNEGSKA. Deletion took 5 bases off V and 4 bases off J, with a span of 14 bases between the germline ends. The CDR3 covers 13 residues, taking in both the cysteine and the phenylalanine. Of the read, only the CDR3 DNA is kept; its 39 bases are in frame from base 1. The sample here was PBMCs from the stem cell graft donor, taken from the stem cell graft. The receptor was derived from a human donor who donated a stem cell graft to a child with acute lymphoblastic leukemia. Here the chain combines TRBV20-1 and TRBJ1-2, with no reliable assignment of the D segment. Here the CDR3 is given as CSAEPEGIYGYTF. Here is the DNA: TGCAGTGCTGAGCCCGAAGGGATCTATGGCTACACCTTC.